The 32 T cell receptor beta chains reported below all come from one sample, sequenced in a study of blood T cell repertoires in COVID-19. Some clones are missing from TCRdb's copy, which holds only in-frame ones; the method was immunoSEQ multiplex PCR. The data show about 160,000 clones, around 82% seen once. What was sequenced was peripheral blood. These TCRs come from a human donor with acute or convalescent COVID-19. The donor label of this sample is uncertain.

This rearrangement joins TRBV19 to TRBJ2-3, with D maybe TRBD2 (5 bases). Germline V CDR1 and CDR2: LNHDA, SQIVND (reference sequence). Deletions cut 4 bases from V and 1 base from J, with 15 bases between. The CDR3 covers 16 residues. This CDR3 reads CASSTPRIGGTDTQYF. The CDR3 bases are TGTGCCAGTAGTACGCCCAGGATCGGGGGCACAGATACGCAGTATTTT.

Worth noting for this clone: Possible read error: a much larger clone is one base away. The genes are TRBV3-1 (or the pseudogene TRBV3-2) and TRBJ1-2, with TRBD1 identical over 9 bases. The length of the CDR3 is 13 residues. J was trimmed by 4 bases and V by 5 bases; bases with no gene match: 2. Germline-derived CDR1 and CDR2 are LGHDT and YNNKEL (reference sequence). CDR3 sequence (DNA): TGTGCCAGCAGCGGGACAGGGTTCTATGGCTACACCTTC. It codes for CASSGTGFYGYTF.

In this sample, this clone turned up once. This chain uses TRBV6-5 with TRBJ2-5; D call uncertain. The CDR3 length is 14 residues. V lost 0 bases, J lost 1 base, and 6 bases lay in between. Germline CDR1 is MNHEY and CDR2 is SVGAGI. The CDR3 sequence is CASSYSRGQETQYF. The CDR3 bases are TGTGCCAGCAGTTACTCCAGAGGCCAAGAGACCCAGTACTTC.

The chain joins TRBV4-1 to TRBJ1-2; D not resolved. CDR1 is MGHRA, CDR2 YSYEKL, per germline. CDR3 length: 13 amino acids. Trimming shortened V by 3 bases and J by 7 bases, and 12 bases separated the two germline ends. The CDR3 here is CASSHEGVGGYTF. In DNA form, the CDR3 reads TGCGCCAGCAGCCACGAGGGAGTAGGTGGCTACACCTTC.

The V gene is TRBV7-6, the J gene TRBJ1-1, with no clear D. The CDR3 runs to 14 residues. V was trimmed by 3 bases and J by 0 bases, leaving 8 bases between them. Germline CDR1 SGHVS, CDR2 FNYEAQ. CDR3 coding DNA: TGTGCCAGCAGCTTGAACCACATGAACACTGAAGCTTTCTTT. Translation gives CASSLNHMNTEAFF.

The sample holds a few counts of this clone. The rearrangement joins TRBV6-5 to TRBJ1-1; D uncertain. This CDR3 spans 13 amino acids. The germline V gene has CDR1 MNHEY and CDR2 SVGAGI. The V end was cut by 10 bases, the J end by 1 base, with 13 bases between. The CDR3 DNA reads as TGTGCCACCGGAGGGCCTTGGAACACTGAAGCTTTCTTT. Its translation: CATGGPWNTEAFF.

V gene TRBV30 combines with J gene TRBJ1-1; maybe TRBD1 (6 bases). V was trimmed by 1 base and J by 4 bases, leaving 16 bases between them. This CDR3 comprises 15 residues. Germline CDR1 is GTSNPN and CDR2 is SVGIG (reference sequence). The CDR3 reads CAWSGFRGRGTEAFF. CDR3 bases: TGTGCCTGGAGTGGGTTTAGGGGGAGAGGCACTGAAGCTTTCTTT.

The rearrangement uses TRBV19 and TRBJ1-5, with D perhaps matching TRBD1 (6 bases). Germline V gene lookup returns CDR1 LNHDA and CDR2 SQIVND (reference sequence). This CDR3 spans 16 amino acids. V lost 1 base and J 0 bases, leaving 10 bases between the germline ends. The CDR3 bases are TGTGCCAGTAGTATAGGCAGGGGCTATAGCAATCAGCCCCAGCATTTT. Translating it yields CASSIGRGYSNQPQHF.

The genes are TRBV5-1 and TRBJ1-3; 7 nucleotides match TRBD1. There are 16 residues in the CDR3. Unmatched junction bases numbered 11, after V lost 5 bases and J lost 3 bases. Germline CDR1 reads SGHRS; CDR2 reads YFSETQ. The CDR3 bases are TGCGCCAGCAGGAACGGACAGGCCTTCGATGGAAACACCATATATTTT. Amino acid sequence: CASRNGQAFDGNTIYF.

The table lists this clone with a few counts. The chain carries TRBV5-1 and TRBJ1-5; 8 bases match TRBD1. The CDR3 sequence is 14 residues long. Germline V gene lookup returns CDR1 SGHRS and CDR2 YFSETQ. V dropped 4 bases and J dropped 2; count of bases not matched to a gene: 2. The DNA of the CDR3 is TGCGCCAGCAGCGAGGGACAGGGCAATCAGCCCCAGCATTTT. Translated: CASSEGQGNQPQHF.

This sequence joins TRBV5-5 and TRBJ1-4; D is possibly TRBD1 (5 bases). This CDR3 spans 15 amino acids. Germline CDR1 SGHKS, CDR2 YYEKEE (reference sequence). Deletions cut 0 bases from V and 6 bases from J, with 12 bases between. The DNA for the CDR3 is TGTGCCAGCAGCTTGGTAGGGCAGGGTGATGAAAAACTGTTTTTT. Amino acids: CASSLVGQGDEKLFF.

V is TRBV7-3 and J is TRBJ2-1, with 7 bases fitting TRBD1. This CDR3 spans 14 amino acids. Germline trimming cut 1 base from V and 4 bases from J; bases unmatched to any gene: 1. CDR1 is SGHTA and CDR2 is FQGTGA in the germline V gene. The CDR3 coding sequence is TGTGCCAGCAGCTTAAAGGGGGCATACAATGAGCAGTTCTTC. Its protein is CASSLKGAYNEQFF.

The V gene is TRBV4-1, the J gene TRBJ1-6; D may be TRBD1 (5 bases). Trimming shortened V by 4 bases and J by 2 bases, and 12 bases separated the two germline ends. CDR1 is MGHRA, CDR2 YSYEKL, per germline. The CDR3 loop spans 16 amino acids. Written as DNA, the CDR3 is TGCGCCAGCAGCCCCCAGGGAAGGACCTATAATTCACCCCTCCACTTT. It encodes CASSPQGRTYNSPLHF.

The chain carries TRBV18 and TRBJ2-3, with a weak D call TRBD2 (5 bases). V was cut by 3 bases and J by 0 bases, with 13 bases left in between. Germline-derived CDR1 and CDR2 are KGHSH and LQKENI. CDR3 size: 16 residues. In DNA form, the CDR3 reads TGTGCCAGCTCACCCGTCGGGGATCTTAGCACAGATACGCAGTATTTT. Translation gives CASSPVGDLSTDTQYF.

This clone was seen a few times. V and J are TRBV24-1 and TRBJ2-1; 8 bases agree with TRBD1. The CDR3 sequence is 15 residues long. V dropped 4 bases and J dropped 4; count of bases not matched to a gene: 5. Germline CDR1 is KGHDR and CDR2 is SFDVKD. CDR3 DNA sequence: TGTGCCACCAGTGACCCCAGGGGGCGGTACAATGAGCAGTTCTTC. Protein product: CATSDPRGRYNEQFF.

J is TRBJ2-2 and V is TRBV5-5; perhaps TRBD1 as D (5 bases). Germline assignment: CDR1 SGHKS and CDR2 YYEKEE (reference sequence). The CDR3 length is 15 residues. V lost 5 bases to trimming and J lost 3 bases, with 14 bases between them. The CDR3 DNA sequence: TGTGCCAGCAGGGCAGGGAAAGGGGACACCGGGGAGCTGTTTTTT. Protein product: CASRAGKGDTGELFF.

The V and J genes are TRBV19 and TRBJ1-2; D is possibly TRBD1 (6 bases). Germline assignment: CDR1 LNHDA and CDR2 SQIVND (reference sequence). The CDR3 sequence is 14 residues long. The V end was cut by 6 bases, the J end by 11 bases, with 22 bases between. The CDR3 loop is CASSSQGSSIGYTF. As DNA, the CDR3 is TGTGCCAGTAGCTCACAGGGTAGCTCTATCGGGTACACCTTC.

This chain connects TRBV5-1 to TRBJ2-3, with 7 bases matching TRBD1. The CDR3 is 16 amino acids. Germline-derived CDR1 and CDR2 are SGHRS and YFSETQ. The junction had 4 bases not matched to a gene; V was cut back by 0 bases and J by 0 bases. The CDR3 DNA sequence: TGCGCCAGCAGCTTGGCTACGGGACAGAGCACAGATACGCAGTATTTT. It yields the protein CASSLATGQSTDTQYF.

The chain couples TRBV19 to TRBJ1-2, with D perhaps TRBD1 (6 bases). Per germline, CDR1 LNHDA and CDR2 SQIVND (reference sequence). The V gene lost 6 bases and the J gene lost 1 base, with 12 bases spanning the gap. The CDR3 runs 14 residues. The CDR3 DNA follows: TGTGCCAGTAGACTCTCCAGGGGTAACTATGGCTACACCTTC. Protein sequence: CASRLSRGNYGYTF.

The rearrangement uses TRBV7-9 and TRBJ2-5, with 8 bases lining up with TRBD1. The germline gives CDR1 SEHNR, CDR2 FQNEAQ (reference sequence). CDR3 length equals 16 residues. J was trimmed by 5 bases and V by 2 bases; bases with no gene match: 10. The CDR3 loop reads CASSLITGGSRETQYF. CDR3 coding DNA: TGTGCCAGCAGCTTAATAACAGGGGGGTCGAGGGAGACCCAGTACTTC. Supplemented by reference TRBV7-9 and TRBJ2-5, the full variable domain reads DTGVSQNPRHKITKRGQNVTFRCDPISEHNRLYWYRQTLGQGPEFLTYFQNEAQLEKSRLLSDRFSAERPKGSFSTLEIQRTEQGDSAMYLCASSLITGGSRETQYFGPGTRLLVL.

The genes are TRBV6-5 and TRBJ1-1; D might be TRBD1 (6 bases). V lost 5 bases to trimming and J lost 5 bases, with 15 bases between them. This CDR3 is 14 amino acids long. The V gene's germline CDR1 is MNHEY and CDR2 SVGAGI. CDR3 DNA: TGTGCCAGCAGTCAGGGGAGTCGAGGGACTGAAGCTTTCTTT. Protein sequence: CASSQGSRGTEAFF.

The chain combines TRBV6-4 with TRBJ1-6; 7 positions match TRBD1. The CDR3 totals 13 residues. With 4 bases clipped from V and 14 bases from J, the junction kept 8 bases outside the gene matches. Germline values: CDR1 MRHNA, CDR2 SNTAGT. For the CDR3, the DNA is TGTGCCAGCAGTGTAAACAGGGGTGAGACCCTCCACTTT. Translation: CASSVNRGETLHF.

This chain connects TRBV6-6 to TRBJ1-1; D is unresolved. The CDR3 totals 16 residues. Germline assignment: CDR1 MNHNY and CDR2 SVGAGI (reference sequence). The V gene lost 0 bases and the J gene lost 3 bases, with 14 bases spanning the gap. The CDR3 loop is CASSYSSHFEDTEAFF. As DNA, the CDR3 is TGTGCCAGCAGTTACTCGAGCCATTTTGAAGACACTGAAGCTTTCTTT.

This clone is a singleton in its sample. The V and J genes are TRBV4-3 and TRBJ2-3; 9 bases align to TRBD2. This CDR3 comprises 17 residues. In germline, CDR1 is LGHNA, CDR2 YSLEER. With V trimmed by 0 bases and J by 4 bases, 8 bases remained unmatched. The CDR3 loop reads CASSQDWRGGRADTQYF. CDR3 nucleotide sequence: TGCGCCAGCAGCCAAGATTGGCGGGGGGGCCGAGCAGATACGCAGTATTTT.

The V gene is TRBV25-1, the J gene TRBJ1-6; perhaps TRBD1 as D (5 bases). Germline CDR1 is MGHDK and CDR2 is SYGVNS. The V end lost 5 bases, the J end lost 7 bases, and 15 bases lay between the germline ends. This CDR3 has 15 amino acids. CDR3 sequence (DNA): TGTGCCAGCAGTCCTTTTACAGGCGACAATTCACCCCTCCACTTT. Amino acid sequence: CASSPFTGDNSPLHF.

This clone was recorded only once. This sequence joins TRBV7-9 and TRBJ2-7, with a tentative D call TRBD1 (6 bases). Trimming cost V 2 bases and J 6 bases, with 11 bases left between them. CDR1 and CDR2 (germline): SEHNR, FQNEAQ (reference sequence). This CDR3 has 13 amino acids. The DNA of the CDR3 is TGTGCCAGCAGCTTATCTTCAGGGGTCGAGCAGTACTTC. Its protein product is CASSLSSGVEQYF.

The chain couples TRBV9 to TRBJ1-1, with D perhaps TRBD1 (6 bases). V lost 5 bases to trimming and J lost 1 base, with 12 bases between them. Germline assignment: CDR1 SGDLS and CDR2 YYNGEE. This CDR3 has 14 residues. CDR3 bases: TGTGCCAGCAGGGTACCGGGACAGAACACTGAAGCTTTCTTT. This codes for CASRVPGQNTEAFF.

The chain has TRBV19 and TRBJ2-2; 7 bases match TRBD1. The CDR3 contains 16 residues. J lost 5 bases, V lost 5 bases, and 11 bases had no gene match. From germline, CDR1 is LNHDA and CDR2 SQIVND (reference sequence). CDR3 sequence reads: CASSPDRALTTGELFF. Written as DNA, the CDR3 is TGTGCCAGTAGTCCCGACAGGGCCTTAACTACCGGGGAGCTGTTTTTT. The full variable domain, its missing parts supplied by reference TRBV19 and TRBJ2-2, is DGGITQSPKYLFRKEGQNVTLSCEQNLNHDAMYWYRQDPGQGLRLIYYSQIVNDFQKGDIAEGYSVSREKKESFPLTVTSAQKNPTAFYLCASSPDRALTTGELFFGEGSRLTVL.

V gene TRBV11-2 combines with J gene TRBJ1-4; the D gene is possibly TRBD1 (6 bases). The ends were cut back, 5 bases at V and 8 bases at J, with 15 bases in the middle. Per germline, CDR1 SGHAT and CDR2 FQNNGV. This CDR3 is built from 14 residues. The CDR3 region is CASSLKTGHEKLFF. The CDR3 DNA follows: TGTGCCAGCAGCCTCAAGACAGGTCACGAAAAACTGTTTTTT.

This chain uses TRBV5-3 with TRBJ1-2, with 8 bases that match TRBD1. TRBV5-3 is an ORF; its function is uncertain. After removal of 10 bases from V and 1 base from J, the junction contained 18 bases not matched to a gene. The CDR3 contains 17 residues. In nucleotides, the CDR3 is TGTGCCCGAGATTTACCGGCGCAGGGGGCCGTTAACTATGGCTACACCTTC. It specifies CARDLPAQGAVNYGYTF.

In regard to this clone: Relative to the germline gene, one junction end is altered; a read error may explain this. The chain employs TRBV5-3 and TRBJ1-2; TRBD1 is a possible D gene (6 bases). TRBV5-3 belongs to the ORF category, with a function that is uncertain. CDR3 length: 14 residues. The CDR3 here is CARSPLGTRPELAF. The CDR3 bases are TGTGCCAGAAGCCCCCTAGGGACAAGGCCGGAACTTGCCTTC.

The chain links TRBV6-5 to TRBJ2-5, with a possible D match to TRBD1 (6 bases). Trimming shortened V by 7 bases and J by 3 bases, and 12 bases separated the two germline ends. The CDR3 consists of 13 residues. The V gene's germline CDR1 is MNHEY and CDR2 SVGAGI. CDR3 in DNA: TGTGCCAGCACCCGGACAGTAGAAGAGACCCAGTACTTC. Residues: CASTRTVEETQYF.